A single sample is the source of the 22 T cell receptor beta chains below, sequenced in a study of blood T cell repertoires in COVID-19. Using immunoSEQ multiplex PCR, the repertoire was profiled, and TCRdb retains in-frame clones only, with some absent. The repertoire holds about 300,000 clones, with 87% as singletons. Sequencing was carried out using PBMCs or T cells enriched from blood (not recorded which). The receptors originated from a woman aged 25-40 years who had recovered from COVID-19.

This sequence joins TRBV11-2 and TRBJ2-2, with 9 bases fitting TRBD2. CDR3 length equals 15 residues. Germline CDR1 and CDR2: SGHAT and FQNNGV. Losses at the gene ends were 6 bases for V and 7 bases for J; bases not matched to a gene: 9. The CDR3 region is CASSPSGGNGGELFF. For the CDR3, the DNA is TGTGCCAGCAGTCCCAGCGGGGGGAACGGCGGGGAGCTGTTTTTT.

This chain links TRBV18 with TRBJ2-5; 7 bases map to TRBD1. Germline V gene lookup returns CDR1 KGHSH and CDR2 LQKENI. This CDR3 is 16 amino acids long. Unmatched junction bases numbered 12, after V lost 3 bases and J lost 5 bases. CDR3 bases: TGTGCCAGCTCACCGCGACAGGGTCAGGGTATGGAGACCCAGTACTTC. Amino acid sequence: CASSPRQGQGMETQYF.

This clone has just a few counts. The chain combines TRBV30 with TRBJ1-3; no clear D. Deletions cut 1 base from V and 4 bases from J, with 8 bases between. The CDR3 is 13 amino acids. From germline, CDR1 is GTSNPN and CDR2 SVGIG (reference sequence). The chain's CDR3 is CAWSDRWGNTIYF. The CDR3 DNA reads TGTGCCTGGAGTGACCGGTGGGGAAACACCATATATTTT.

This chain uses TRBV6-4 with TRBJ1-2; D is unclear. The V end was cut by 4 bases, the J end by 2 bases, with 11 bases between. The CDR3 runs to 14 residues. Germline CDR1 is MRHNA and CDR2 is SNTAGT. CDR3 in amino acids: CASSATHTNYGYTF. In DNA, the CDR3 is TGTGCCAGCAGTGCCACACATACAAACTATGGCTACACCTTC.

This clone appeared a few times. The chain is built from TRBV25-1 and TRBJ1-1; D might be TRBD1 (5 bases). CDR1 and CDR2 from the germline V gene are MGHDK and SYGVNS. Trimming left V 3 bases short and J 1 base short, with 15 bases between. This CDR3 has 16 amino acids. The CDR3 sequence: CASSDRLGAGNTEAFF. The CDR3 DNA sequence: TGTGCCAGCAGTGACCGGTTAGGGGCCGGGAACACTGAAGCTTTCTTT.

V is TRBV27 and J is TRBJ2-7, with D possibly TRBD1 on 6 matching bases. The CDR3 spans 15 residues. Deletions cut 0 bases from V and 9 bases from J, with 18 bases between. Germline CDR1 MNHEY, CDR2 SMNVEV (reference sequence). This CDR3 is CASSLSGGPSVWQYF. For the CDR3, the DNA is TGTGCCAGCAGTTTATCAGGGGGACCCTCAGTTTGGCAGTACTTC.

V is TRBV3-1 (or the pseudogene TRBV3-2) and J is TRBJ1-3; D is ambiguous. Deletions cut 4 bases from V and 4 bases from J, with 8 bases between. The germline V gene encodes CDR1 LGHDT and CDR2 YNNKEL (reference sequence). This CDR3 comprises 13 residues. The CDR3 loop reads CASSLLVGNTIYF. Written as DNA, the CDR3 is TGTGCCAGCAGCCTCCTTGTAGGAAACACCATATATTTT.

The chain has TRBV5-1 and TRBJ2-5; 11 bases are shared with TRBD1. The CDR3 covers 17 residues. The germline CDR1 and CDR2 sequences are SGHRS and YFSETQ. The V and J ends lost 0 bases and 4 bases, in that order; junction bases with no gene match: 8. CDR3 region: CASSLAGQGAHRETQYF. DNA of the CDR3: TGCGCCAGCAGCTTGGCCGGACAGGGGGCACATCGAGAGACCCAGTACTTC.

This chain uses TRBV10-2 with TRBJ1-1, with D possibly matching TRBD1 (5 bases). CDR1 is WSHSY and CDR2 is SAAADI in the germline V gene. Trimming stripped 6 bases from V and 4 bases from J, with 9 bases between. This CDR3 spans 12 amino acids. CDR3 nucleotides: TGCGCCAGCAGCGCCCAGGGCACTGAAGCTTTCTTT. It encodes CASSAQGTEAFF.

The CDR3 bases are TGTGCCAGCAGCTTCCTGACAGGAGAAGCTTTCTTT. Translated, it gives CASSFLTGEAFF. The chain joins TRBV5-6 to TRBJ1-1; a weak D match, TRBD1 (6 bases). This CDR3 contains 12 residues. Trimming removed 2 bases at V and 8 bases at J, with 10 bases between. Germline CDR1 reads SGHDT; CDR2 reads YYEEEE.

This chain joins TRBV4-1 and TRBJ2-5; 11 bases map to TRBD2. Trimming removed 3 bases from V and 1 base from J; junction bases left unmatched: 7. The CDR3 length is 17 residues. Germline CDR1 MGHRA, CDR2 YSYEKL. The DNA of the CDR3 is TGCGCCAGCAGCCAGACTAGCGGGGCACCTTTCCAAGAGACCCAGTACTTC. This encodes CASSQTSGAPFQETQYF.

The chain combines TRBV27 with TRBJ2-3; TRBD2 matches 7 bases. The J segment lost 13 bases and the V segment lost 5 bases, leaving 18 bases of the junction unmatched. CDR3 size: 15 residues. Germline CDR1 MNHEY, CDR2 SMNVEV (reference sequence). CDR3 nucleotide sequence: TGTGCCAGCAGTCTGCTAAAAAGCGGGGAGATGTGGAAGTATTTT. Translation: CASSLLKSGEMWKYF.

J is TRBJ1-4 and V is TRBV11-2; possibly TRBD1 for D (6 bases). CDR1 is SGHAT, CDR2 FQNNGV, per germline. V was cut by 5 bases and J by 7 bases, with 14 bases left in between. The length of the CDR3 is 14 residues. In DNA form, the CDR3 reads TGTGCCAGCAGCCAACTAGGGGGTGTTGAAAAACTGTTTTTT. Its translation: CASSQLGGVEKLFF.

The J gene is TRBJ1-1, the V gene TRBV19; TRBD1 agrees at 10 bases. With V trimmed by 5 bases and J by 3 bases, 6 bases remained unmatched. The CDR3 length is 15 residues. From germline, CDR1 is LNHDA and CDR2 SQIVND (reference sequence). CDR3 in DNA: TGTGCCAGTAGTGCGGACAGGGGGTCGCACACTGAAGCTTTCTTT. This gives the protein CASSADRGSHTEAFF.

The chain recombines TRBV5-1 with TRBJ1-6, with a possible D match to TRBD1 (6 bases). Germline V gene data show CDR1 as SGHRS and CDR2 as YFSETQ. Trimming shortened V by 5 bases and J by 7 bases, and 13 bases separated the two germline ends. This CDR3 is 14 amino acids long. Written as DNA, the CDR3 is TGCGCCAGCAGGGCGGGGGCCACAAATTCACCCCTCCACTTT. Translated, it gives CASRAGATNSPLHF.

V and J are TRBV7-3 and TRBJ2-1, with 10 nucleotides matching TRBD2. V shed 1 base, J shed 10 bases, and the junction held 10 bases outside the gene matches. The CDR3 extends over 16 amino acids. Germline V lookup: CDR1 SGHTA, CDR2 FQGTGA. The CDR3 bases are TGTGCCAGCAGCTTAAGCCTCCCCGGGACTAGCGTCGAGCAGTTCTTC. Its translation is CASSLSLPGTSVEQFF.

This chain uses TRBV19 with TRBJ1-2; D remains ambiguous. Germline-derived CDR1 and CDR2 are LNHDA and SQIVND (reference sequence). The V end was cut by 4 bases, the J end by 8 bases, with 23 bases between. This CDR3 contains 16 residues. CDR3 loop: CASSSYFNSGSGGYTF. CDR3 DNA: TGTGCCAGTAGTAGTTATTTTAATTCAGGAAGTGGGGGCTACACCTTC. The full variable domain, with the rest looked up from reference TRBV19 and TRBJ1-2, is DGGITQSPKYLFRKEGQNVTLSCEQNLNHDAMYWYRQDPGQGLRLIYYSQIVNDFQKGDIAEGYSVSREKKESFPLTVTSAQKNPTAFYLCASSSYFNSGSGGYTFGSGTRLTVV.

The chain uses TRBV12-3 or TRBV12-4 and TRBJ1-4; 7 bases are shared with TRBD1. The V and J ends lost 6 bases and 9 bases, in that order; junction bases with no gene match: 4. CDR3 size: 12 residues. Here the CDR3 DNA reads TGTGCCAGCAGCCAGACAGGGAAAAAACTGTTTTTT. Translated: CASSQTGKKLFF.

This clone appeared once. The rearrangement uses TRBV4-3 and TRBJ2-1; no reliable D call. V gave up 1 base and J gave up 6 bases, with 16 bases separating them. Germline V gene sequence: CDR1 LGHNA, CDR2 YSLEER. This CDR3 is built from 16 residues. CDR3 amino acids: CASSQAPQSPGNEQFF. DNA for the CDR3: TGCGCCAGCAGCCAAGCCCCCCAATCCCCGGGCAATGAGCAGTTCTTC.

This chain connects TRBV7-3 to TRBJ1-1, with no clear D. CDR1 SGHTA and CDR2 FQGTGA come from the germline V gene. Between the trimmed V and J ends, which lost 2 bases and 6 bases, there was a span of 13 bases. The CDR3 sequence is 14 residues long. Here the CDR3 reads CASSLSTAQSEAFF. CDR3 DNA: TGTGCCAGCAGCTTATCCACCGCACAGTCTGAAGCTTTCTTT.

Written as DNA, the CDR3 is TGTGCCAGCAGCTTGGCTGGTTGGCGGGGGAACATGCCCACCGGGGAGCTGTTTTTT. It yields the protein CASSLAGWRGNMPTGELFF. The chain joins TRBV7-8 to TRBJ2-2; 7 nucleotides line up with TRBD2. CDR1 and CDR2 from the germline V gene are SGHVS and FQNEAQ. J was trimmed by 4 bases and V by 3 bases; bases with no gene match: 17. The CDR3 sequence is 19 residues long.

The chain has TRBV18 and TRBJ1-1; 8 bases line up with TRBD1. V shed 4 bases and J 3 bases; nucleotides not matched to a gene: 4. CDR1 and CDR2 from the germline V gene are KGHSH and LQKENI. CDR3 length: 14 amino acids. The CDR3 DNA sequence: TGTGCCAGCTCACGTCTGGACAGGGACACTGAAGCTTTCTTT. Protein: CASSRLDRDTEAFF.